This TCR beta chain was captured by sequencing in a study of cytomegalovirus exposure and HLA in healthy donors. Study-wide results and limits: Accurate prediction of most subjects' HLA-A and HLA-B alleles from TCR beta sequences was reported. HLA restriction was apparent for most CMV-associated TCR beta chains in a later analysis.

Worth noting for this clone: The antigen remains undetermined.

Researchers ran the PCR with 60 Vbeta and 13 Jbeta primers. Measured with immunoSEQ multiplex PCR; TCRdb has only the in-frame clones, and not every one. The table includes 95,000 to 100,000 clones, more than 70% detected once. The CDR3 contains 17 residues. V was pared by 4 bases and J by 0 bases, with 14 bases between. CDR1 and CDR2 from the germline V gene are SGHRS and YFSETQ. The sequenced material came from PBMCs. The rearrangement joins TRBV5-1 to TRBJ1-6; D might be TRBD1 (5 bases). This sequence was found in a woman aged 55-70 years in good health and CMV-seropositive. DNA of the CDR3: TGCGCCAGCAGCCCTCAGGGATTAAGCTCCTATAATTCACCCCTCCACTTT. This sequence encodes CASSPQGLSSYNSPLHF.